This T cell receptor beta chain was recovered during a study of blood T cell repertoires in COVID-19. CDR1 and CDR2 (germline): ENHRY, SYGVKD. CDR3 length: 13 amino acids. Trimming pared 7 bases from V and 2 bases from J, leaving 8 bases between. This table comes from immunoSEQ multiplex PCR, and its TCRdb copy is limited to in-frame clones, with some not included. The profile shows 160,000 or so clones, roughly 90% of them singletons. The sequencing sample was made of peripheral blood. The rearrangement joins TRBV10-3 to TRBJ1-4; the D gene is possibly TRBD1 (5 bases). The TCR sequence derives from a man between 18 and 29 years old with acute or convalescent COVID-19. DNA of the CDR3: TGTGCCATCAATCAGGGTACTAATGAAAAACTGTTTTTT. It yields the protein CAINQGTNEKLFF.